This T cell receptor beta chain was documented in a study of T cell repertoires in cytomegalovirus infection. As for the study in general: Indications came from public TCR beta signatures; they pointed to CMV infection and to a matching HLA type. Study-wide results and caveats: What dominated the ex vivo response were HLA-C-restricted CMV-specific TCR beta clonotypes. Identification of carriers of CMV plus the relevant HLA was performed using cumulative public TCR beta family frequency.

The sample holds many counts of this clonotype. As yet, its antigen is unknown. The CDR3 covers 13 residues. V was shortened by 5 bases and J by 4 bases, with 9 bases between the two germline ends. Per germline, CDR1 SGHTA and CDR2 FQGNSA. TCRdb itself ran the reads through MiXCR, one entry per CDR3 protein. This sample carries 95,000 to 120,000 distinct CDR3 sequences, around 30% of them seen once, and the ten largest clones take around two fifths. The TCR sequence derives from a human donor in good health (CMV status not recorded). Some clones in this sample may be carry-over from other donors' samples. The rearrangement links TRBV7-2 to TRBJ2-1; D is uncertain. The sample in question was CD8+ T cells from cultured PBMCs, obtained from culture after CMV antigen stimulation. The CDR3 sequence is CASSPNYYNEQFF. The CDR3 DNA sequence: TGTGCCAGCAGCCCTAATTATTACAATGAGCAGTTCTTC.